This T cell receptor (beta chain) was observed in a study of vaccination and CD4 T cells after COVID-19 (dated by TCRdb to between 2021 and 2024). Background on the whole study: Six males and four females were included in the convalescent cohort, with two Hispanic individuals, seven Caucasians, two Asians and one multiracial person represented. Participants received two doses of either the Pfizer-BioNTech BNT162b2 vaccine (n=8) or the Moderna mRNA-1273 vaccine (n=2). Post-COVID blood samples were collected from convalescent patients a median of about 92 days after diagnosis, with a range of about 35 to 180 days. The spike-specific CD4+ TCR repertoire was compared before and after mRNA vaccination in nine to ten COVID-19 convalescent patients and a handful of infection-naive healthy vaccine recipients. In control cultures, a CEFX viral epitope pool was used as positive control, an HIV-1 Nef peptide pool was used as negative control, or no peptide was added. An earlier paper using these donors assessed, at the TCR clonotype level, memory CD4+ T cell crossreactivity between SARS-CoV-2 and common cold coronavirus spike proteins. Overlapping spike peptide pools from SARS-CoV-2 and from the common cold coronaviruses HCoV-NL63, HCoV-OC43 and HCoV-229E were used as culture stimuli. The time from the second vaccine dose to post-vaccine blood sampling had a median of roughly 70 days and ranged from roughly 12 to 250 days. Study-level results and caveats: Nearly all vaccine-specific clones in convalescent patients (304 of 307) were mono-reactive for SARS-CoV-2 spike rather than cross-reactive with common cold coronaviruses. Only a relatively small number of convalescent patients were included in the study, and early timepoints following natural infection were not analyzed. Among the post-vaccine SARS-CoV-2-reactive clones in convalescent patients, a median approximately 86% showed up only after vaccination, which suggests vaccine-specific priming. The median count of SARS-CoV-2-reactive clonotypes went up from around 20 after infection to about 40 after vaccination, although the change was not significant.

The treatment or condition label for this specimen denotes: approximately nine-day PBMC culture with coronavirus spike peptide pools or control peptides (ViraFEST assay). CD4+ T cells from unexposed donors were collected before the COVID-19 pandemic (2011-2018). To expand antigen-specific T cells with peptide pools and then pick out the expanded clonotypes through TCR sequencing, the study relied on the ViraFEST assay. More than 1.5 million PBMCs per well were cultured in IMDM with approximately 5% human AB serum and roughly 9.3 IU/ml IL-2, plus 10 ug/ml peptide pools. On days 3 and 7, half of the culture medium was replaced with fresh IL-2-containing medium. After 10 to 11 days of culture, CD4+ T cells were isolated by negative selection with the EasySep CD4+ T cell isolation kit. As cell number allowed, CD4+ T cells from unexposed donors were tested for reactivity to SARS-CoV-2 S and N and to four common cold coronavirus spike pools. Ficoll-Paque Plus gradient centrifugation was used to isolate PBMCs from whole blood, and the isolated PBMCs were then either used fresh or cryopreserved at -140C. In general, triplicate wells were set up for every culture condition. The leukapheresis product used for the unexposed donors was purchased from a commercial source.

Counted from cysteine to phenylalanine, this CDR3 has 15 amino acids. Only the CDR3 region is kept as DNA, spanning 45 bases read in frame from base 1. Based on the germline V gene, the CDR1 and CDR2 sequences are SGHVS and FNYEAQ. The library came from PCR. TCR sequencing of DNA from cultured CD4+ T cells used the Oncomine TCR Beta short-read assay at the Johns Hopkins FTIC core. The QIAamp micro DNA kit was used to extract genomic DNA from the cultured CD4+ T cells. Oncomine TCR Beta libraries from cultured CD4+ T cells were pooled using unique dual indexes and sequenced on an Illumina iSeq 100. Concerning the study's data processing: Non-productive sequences were filtered out, and CDR3s that did not start with C, did not end with F or W, or were shorter than 7 amino acids were discarded. Antigen-specific clonotypes were identified with the MANAFEST web application by comparing peptide-stimulated wells with reference and other culture wells. Positive clones required FDR below 0.05, an odds ratio above 5, and productive frequency above 0.1% in at least two of three replicate wells. Clonotypes that were significantly expanded in both SARS-CoV-2 spike wells and at least one common cold coronavirus spike condition were defined as cross-reactive. Levenshtein distances (stringdist) and unrooted phylogenetic trees (ape) in R version 3.6.1 were used to assess CDR3 homology. The raw public reads went through TCRdb reprocessing: fastp at Q25, MiXCR clone calling, in-frame beta chains kept. Entries that share a CDR3 protein sequence are merged under the most common genes and DNA. What appears here as the V and J calls and clone size reflects TCRdb's work, not the paper's. The sample includes over 9,000 distinct CDR3 sequences, with around 34% observed a single time. Roughly a fifth of the sample rests with the top ten.

For this clonotype: The specificity of this receptor is unknown. An end of the junction does not agree with germline; a read error may underlie this.

Recombination linked TRBV7-6 to TRBJ1-3; 7 middle bases align to TRBD1. Sample: CD4+ T cells from blood, cultured in vitro. The origin of this receptor is a human donor in good health. The CDR3 in this case is CASSKDRHSGNTIYF. The nucleotides are TGTGCTAGCAGCAAGGACAGGCACTCTGGAAACACCATATATTTT.